This T cell receptor beta chain came from a study of shared clonotypes between healthy human individuals. Background on the study: Each donor's CD4 naive and CD4 memory cells filled three plates apiece, CD8 naive two, and CD8 memory one.

CD45RO-negative, CCR7-positively selected cells formed the naive CD8 fraction, excluding terminally differentiated effector memory CD45RA+ cells. Study results and caveats: Only blood was sampled; tissue repertoires likely differ.

As processed by the authors: Filtering differed because ImmunoSEQ produced junction-only sequences that carried no quality scores. Sequencing used immunoSEQ multiplex PCR; TCRdb keeps in-frame clones, though not all of them. The DNA gave D and trimming, while V, J and clone size come from that table. Seen here are 630,000 or so clones, roughly 98% observed once, and the top ten hold 0.3% to 0.35%. The CDR3 loop spans 12 amino acids. The germline gives CDR1 SGHAT, CDR2 FQNNGV. Trimming took 1 base from V and 6 from J, leaving 4 bases between them. Points on this clone: What it binds is unknown.

The chain couples TRBV11-2 to TRBJ2-1, with D uncertain. The TCR sequence derives from a young man in good health. Sequenced material: naive CD8+ T cells sorted from blood. As DNA, the CDR3 is TGTGCCAGCAGCTTAGTCTTCAATGAGCAGTTCTTC. Translating gives CASSLVFNEQFF.